This TCR beta chain was recovered during a study of blood T cell repertoires in COVID-19. Study at large: Whether acute or convalescent, the COVID-19 samples came from the United States, Italy and Spain. PBMCs, B-cell-depleted T cells, or T cells were the source of the cDNA or gDNA that made up the material.

Germline CDR1 reads LNHNV; CDR2 reads YYDKDF (reference sequence). The CDR3 length is 14 residues. Trimming left V 1 base short and J 5 bases short, with 8 bases between. Authors' data handling: Estimation of nucleated cell counts was performed using reference gene primer amplification. Repertoires were generated with immunoSEQ multiplex PCR, while TCRdb's copy carries only in-frame clones and drops some. D and trimming were read from the DNA, whereas the V and J calls and clone size are those reported in that table. The sample records 95,000 to 100,000 clones, about 89% being singletons. The chain couples TRBV15 to TRBJ1-4, with a possible D match to TRBD1 (5 bases). This TCR was sampled from a man in his fifties with acute or convalescent COVID-19. Specimen: peripheral blood. The CDR3, as DNA: TGTGCCACCAGCAGAGGACAGCTGAATGAAAAACTGTTTTTT. Its translation: CATSRGQLNEKLFF. The full variable domain, completed using reference TRBV15 and TRBJ1-4, is DAMVIQNPRYQVTQFGKPVTLSCSQTLNHNVMYWYQQKSSQAPKLLFHYYDKDFNNEADTPDNFQSRRPNTSFCFLDIRSPGLGDTAMYLCATSRGQLNEKLFFGSGTQLSVL.